Following are 16 T cell receptor beta chains from one sample sequenced in a study of read filtering for tumor transcriptome and immune sequencing. From about 0.4 ug of RNA, a library with molecular barcoded alpha/delta and beta/gamma adaptors was made. One entry per CDR3 protein, called by TCRdb with MiXCR from the reads. The table shows roughly 59,000 distinct CDR3 sequences, with around 19% occurring only once. The specimen sequenced was a population of CD138-negative cells sorted from bone marrow. The receptor source for this set is a donor older than 35 with multiple myeloma.

This clonotype was detected many times. The rearrangement joins TRBV4-1 to TRBJ1-5; tentatively, D is TRBD1 (5 bases). The CDR3 spans 17 residues. Looked up from germline, CDR1 is MGHRA and CDR2 is YSYEKL. Trimming pared 1 base from V and 5 bases from J, leaving 18 bases between. As DNA, the CDR3 is TGCGCCAGCAGCCAAGCCAAAGGAGGGGCGGACGATCAGCCCCAGCATTTT. Protein: CASSQAKGGADDQPQHF.

The table lists this clonotype with many counts. This chain connects TRBV20-1 to TRBJ2-7; a weak D match, TRBD2 (6 bases). Germline V gene lookup returns CDR1 DFQATT and CDR2 SNEGSKA (reference sequence). This CDR3 comprises 16 residues. Trimming cost V 0 bases and J 8 bases, with 23 bases left between them. CDR3 DNA: TGCAGTGCTAGAGATATCGGCGCGGGAACCTCCTGGAAGCAGTACTTC. Translating it yields CSARDIGAGTSWKQYF.

This clonotype showed up many times. This chain connects TRBV20-1 to TRBJ2-5, with D possibly called TRBD1 or TRBD2 (5 bases each). Germline loops: CDR1 DFQATT, CDR2 SNEGSKA (reference sequence). Trimming removed 1 base from V and 8 bases from J, with 11 bases in between. The CDR3 extends over 12 amino acids. The CDR3 spells CSARVFGDTQYF. DNA of the CDR3: TGCAGTGCTAGAGTGTTCGGGGACACCCAGTACTTC.

This clonotype was observed at least ten times. The chain links TRBV7-9 to TRBJ2-4, with TRBD1 matching over 8 bases. This CDR3 is built from 13 residues. With V trimmed by 5 bases and J by 5 bases, 2 bases remained unmatched. CDR1 is SEHNR and CDR2 is FQNEAQ in the germline V gene (reference sequence). The DNA for the CDR3 is TGTGCCAGCAGCGAGGACAGGGAAAACATTCAGTACTTC. Translation gives CASSEDRENIQYF.

This clonotype came up many times. The chain links TRBV5-1 to TRBJ2-1; D may correspond to TRBD1 or TRBD2 (5 bases each). The germline V and J ends were trimmed by 1 base and 9 bases, with 11 bases remaining between them. Germline values: CDR1 SGHRS, CDR2 YFSETQ. The CDR3 has 13 amino acids. This CDR3 reads CASSLSWDGEQFF. The CDR3 coding sequence is TGCGCCAGCAGCTTGTCATGGGACGGTGAGCAGTTCTTC.

Regarding this clonotype: A much larger clonotype is one base distant, so this may be a read error. The rearrangement joins TRBV10-3 to TRBJ1-2; a weak D match, TRBD1 (5 bases). Germline-derived CDR1 and CDR2 are ENHRY and SYGVKD. Trimming took 2 bases from V and 1 from J, leaving 17 bases between them. CDR3 length: 17 amino acids. CDR3 sequence: CAISEPGTMVFNYGYTF. The CDR3 DNA is TGTGCCATCAGTGAGCCCGGGACGATGGTTTTTAACTATGGCTACACCTTC.

The table lists this clonotype with many counts. J is TRBJ1-1 and V is TRBV6-5; D not certain. The CDR3 sequence is 13 residues long. Germline CDR1 is MNHEY and CDR2 is SVGAGI. Trimming removed 6 bases from V and 2 bases from J, with 10 bases in between. The CDR3, as DNA: TGTGCCAGCAGGCGACGGGAAAACACTGAAGCTTTCTTT. Encoded protein: CASRRRENTEAFF.

This clonotype was found many times. The chain uses TRBV29-1 and TRBJ2-3; TRBD2 aligns across 9 bases. This CDR3 comprises 19 residues. Per the germline V gene, CDR1 is SQVTM and CDR2 is ANQGSEA. V shed 1 base, J shed 4 bases, and the junction held 18 bases outside the gene matches. Here the CDR3 reads CSVEGLAAGGMMSADTQYF. Written as DNA, the CDR3 is TGCAGCGTTGAAGGTCTCGCTGCGGGGGGGATGATGTCAGCAGATACGCAGTATTTT.

Notes on this clonotype: This could be a read error, since a much larger clone is one nucleotide away. The chain recombines TRBV19 with TRBJ2-2, with D unclear. The CDR3 runs to 12 residues. V lost 3 bases, J lost 6 bases, and 5 bases lay in between. Looked up from germline, CDR1 is LNHDA and CDR2 is SQIVND (reference sequence). The CDR3 DNA reads TGTGCCAGTAGTATCCAGGCCGGGGAGCTGTTTTTT. It is translated as CASSIQAGELFF. Full variable domain (remainder filled in from reference TRBV19 and TRBJ2-2): DGGITQSPKYLFRKEGQNVTLSCEQNLNHDAMYWYRQDPGQGLRLIYYSQIVNDFQKGDIAEGYSVSREKKESFPLTVTSAQKNPTAFYLCASSIQAGELFFGEGSRLTVL.

This clonotype was counted at least ten times. The chain links TRBV29-1 to TRBJ2-7; D not resolved. With 1 base removed from V and 0 bases from J, the gap between germline ends came to 7 bases. The CDR3 has 13 residues. CDR1 SQVTM and CDR2 ANQGSEA come from the germline V gene. The CDR3 reads CSVEGLSSYEQYF. The CDR3 DNA reads as TGCAGCGTTGAAGGCCTGAGCTCCTACGAGCAGTACTTC.

The chain couples TRBV29-1 to TRBJ2-5; a weak D match, TRBD2 (5 bases). Germline assignment: CDR1 SQVTM and CDR2 ANQGSEA. The V and J ends lost 3 bases and 4 bases respectively, with 6 bases between them. The CDR3 is 11 amino acids. CDR3 sequence reads: CSVELAETQYF. The CDR3 coding sequence is TGCAGCGTTGAGCTAGCAGAGACCCAGTACTTC. Supplemented by reference TRBV29-1 and TRBJ2-5, the full variable domain reads SAVISQKPSRDICQRGTSLTIQCQVDSQVTMMFWYRQQPGQSLTLIATANQGSEATYESGFVIDKFPISRPNLTFSTLTVSNMSPEDSSIYLCSVELAETQYFGPGTRLLVL.

Regarding this clonotype: A much bigger clone sits one base away, suggesting this may be a read error. The rearrangement joins TRBV5-1 to TRBJ2-2, with 7 bases aligning to TRBD2. In germline, CDR1 is SGHRS, CDR2 YFSETQ. J gave up 6 bases and V 0 bases, and 5 bases lay outside the gene matches. The CDR3 runs 15 residues. The CDR3 sequence: CASSLGGRIAGELFF. The CDR3 nucleotides read TGCGCCAGCAGCTTGGGCGGGAGAATAGCCGGGGAGCTGTTTTTT.

Regarding this clonotype: Its ends do not fully match the called genes, so a read error is possible. The V call is TRBV20-1, the J call TRBJ2-7; the D gene is possibly TRBD2 (5 bases). The CDR3 runs 13 residues. CDR1 is DFQATT and CDR2 is SNEGSKA in the germline V gene (reference sequence). The CDR3 loop reads CGARSRDTYEQYF. The CDR3 DNA sequence: TGCGGTGCTAGAAGCCGGGATACCTACGAGCAGTACTTC.

Regarding this clonotype: A much bigger clone sits one base away, suggesting this may be a read error. The rearrangement uses TRBV6-6 and TRBJ2-5; maybe TRBD2 (6 bases). Germline V lookup: CDR1 MNHNY, CDR2 SVGAGI (reference sequence). CDR3 length: 13 residues. With 4 bases removed from V and 9 bases from J, the gap between germline ends came to 15 bases. The CDR3 coding sequence is TGTGCCAGCAGTTTGGCTTTTAGGGAGGCCCAGTACTTC. Amino acids: CASSLAFREAQYF.

As concerns this clonotype: This could be a read error, since a much larger clone is one nucleotide away. V gene TRBV7-9 combines with J gene TRBJ2-1; D call uncertain. There are 13 residues in the CDR3. Per germline, CDR1 SEHNR and CDR2 FQNEAQ (reference sequence). Deletions cut 5 bases from V and 4 bases from J, with 9 bases between. The CDR3 sequence is CASSIDQYNEQFF. CDR3 nucleotides: TGTGCCAGCAGCATAGACCAATACAATGAGCAGTTCTTC. The variable domain in full, completed from reference TRBV7-9 and TRBJ2-1, reads DTGVSQNPRHKITKRGQNVTFRCDPISEHNRLYWYRQTLGQGPEFLTYFQNEAQLEKSRLLSDRFSAERPKGSFSTLEIQRTEQGDSAMYLCASSIDQYNEQFFGPGTRLTVL.

This clonotype was seen many times. The chain combines TRBV9 with TRBJ1-1, with D maybe TRBD1 (5 bases). Trimming left V 4 bases short and J 6 bases short, with 25 bases between. This CDR3 is built from 17 residues. Germline CDR1 and CDR2: SGDLS and YYNGEE. Here the CDR3 reads CASSPGTADQILPEAFF. Here the CDR3 DNA reads TGTGCCAGCAGCCCGGGGACGGCTGACCAGATTCTCCCTGAAGCTTTCTTT.